Each of the 24 T cell receptor beta chains below was sequenced from the same sample in a study of blood T cell repertoires in COVID-19. Measured with immunoSEQ multiplex PCR; TCRdb has only the in-frame clones, and not every one. The sample carries under 300,000 clones, around 86% recorded once. Material for sequencing was peripheral blood. Receptor source: a woman aged 40 to 50 who had recovered from COVID-19.

The sample holds one count of this clone. This chain connects TRBV5-1 to TRBJ2-7, with 9 bases matching TRBD1. V lost 4 bases and J lost 3; bases outside the gene matches: 8. The germline gives CDR1 SGHRS, CDR2 YFSETQ. This CDR3 contains 15 residues. As DNA, the CDR3 is TGCGCCAGCAGCGCCCTACAGGGGGCGCTCTACGAGCAGTACTTC. Its translation: CASSALQGALYEQYF.

J is TRBJ2-5 and V is TRBV27; 8 bases are a match to TRBD1. V was clipped by 2 bases and J by 5 bases; unmatched bases: 19. This CDR3 contains 19 residues. CDR1 MNHEY and CDR2 SMNVEV come from the germline V gene (reference sequence). CDR3 coding DNA: TGTGCCAGCAGTTTAATAACCCCAGGGGGCGCGTCGCTAGAGGAGACCCAGTACTTC. The encoded protein is CASSLITPGGASLEETQYF.

This chain connects TRBV30 to TRBJ2-3; TRBD2 matches at 10 bases. The CDR3 has 14 residues. V dropped 5 bases and J dropped 2; count of bases not matched to a gene: 4. CDR1 and CDR2 from the germline V gene are GTSNPN and SVGIG (reference sequence). The CDR3 bases are TGTGCCTGGGTTACTAGCGGGAACACAGATACGCAGTATTTT. This gives the protein CAWVTSGNTDTQYF.

The chain has TRBV20-1 and TRBJ2-1, with 9 bases lining up with TRBD2. The length of the CDR3 is 15 residues. CDR1 and CDR2 (germline): DFQATT, SNEGSKA (reference sequence). J lost 5 bases, V lost 3 bases, and 8 bases had no gene match. CDR3 in amino acids: CSASRREGLHNEQFF. The DNA for the CDR3 is TGCAGTGCTAGTAGGCGGGAGGGCCTTCACAATGAGCAGTTCTTC.

This clone was observed a single time. The chain combines TRBV15 with TRBJ2-7; 8 bases fit TRBD2. The CDR3 length is 15 residues. Germline trimming cut 8 bases from V and 4 bases from J; bases unmatched to any gene: 13. Germline V gene sequence: CDR1 LNHNV, CDR2 YYDKDF (reference sequence). CDR3 region: CATSEGPGGYYEQYF. As DNA, the CDR3 is TGTGCCACCTCCGAGGGTCCGGGAGGGTATTACGAGCAGTACTTC.

This chain joins TRBV30 and TRBJ2-3, with D possibly matching TRBD2 (6 bases). This CDR3 contains 14 residues. V was clipped by 2 bases and J by 2 bases, with 11 bases between them. The V gene's germline CDR1 is GTSNPN and CDR2 SVGIG (reference sequence). The CDR3 region has the DNA TGTGCCTGGAGTTTGACGGGAGTCACAGATACGCAGTATTTT. This sequence encodes CAWSLTGVTDTQYF.

This clone was seen only a few times. The rearrangement joins TRBV7-8 to TRBJ2-7, with D maybe TRBD2 (6 bases). Trimming removed 1 base at V and 8 bases at J, with 18 bases between. Germline CDR1 reads SGHVS; CDR2 reads FQNEAQ. The CDR3 runs 15 residues. This CDR3 reads CASSLGASETVKQYF. As DNA, the CDR3 is TGTGCCAGCAGCTTAGGGGCTAGCGAGACGGTTAAGCAGTACTTC.

In the case of this clone: This same CDR3 is encoded by further DNA sequences in the sample. V gene TRBV30 combines with J gene TRBJ2-7, with TRBD1 identical over 10 bases. After removal of 1 base from V and 7 bases from J, the junction contained 7 bases not matched to a gene. The CDR3 is made up of 14 amino acids. Germline lookup yields CDR1 GTSNPN and CDR2 SVGIG (reference sequence). CDR3 sequence reads: CAWSGTGGPREQYF. DNA of the CDR3: TGTGCCTGGAGTGGGACAGGGGGACCGAGAGAGCAGTACTTC.

This clone has only one observation. The rearrangement links TRBV19 to TRBJ2-1; TRBD1 matches at 11 bases. This CDR3 contains 16 residues. V shed 5 bases, J shed 7 bases, and the junction held 10 bases outside the gene matches. From germline, CDR1 is LNHDA and CDR2 SQIVND (reference sequence). The CDR3 nucleotides are TGTGCCAGTAGTGACGGGACAGGGGGGGGAGGGAATGAGCAGTTCTTC. Its protein product is CASSDGTGGGGNEQFF.

The chain joins TRBV27 to TRBJ2-7; D remains ambiguous. Per germline, CDR1 MNHEY and CDR2 SMNVEV (reference sequence). Trimming cost V 6 bases and J 3 bases, with 15 bases left between them. This CDR3 comprises 14 residues. The CDR3 DNA is TGTGCCAGCAGGGGTACTTCCAGAGGCTACGAGCAGTACTTC. Translating gives CASRGTSRGYEQYF.

The chain has TRBV7-8 and TRBJ1-3; D not certain. CDR1 is SGHVS, CDR2 FQNEAQ, per germline. V was trimmed by 5 bases and J by 0 bases, leaving 14 bases between them. This CDR3 is built from 16 residues. CDR3 amino acids: CASSQERVFSGNTIYF. CDR3 coding DNA: TGTGCCAGCAGCCAAGAACGGGTCTTCTCTGGAAACACCATATATTTT.

This clone was counted a single time. This sequence joins TRBV6-5 and TRBJ2-7; 9 nucleotides match TRBD1. This CDR3 has 16 amino acids. Germline loops: CDR1 MNHEY, CDR2 SVGAGI. Trimming removed 0 bases from V and 3 bases from J; junction bases left unmatched: 6. The CDR3 nucleotides read TGTGCCAGCAGTTACTCGATGCCGGGACAGGGCTACGAGCAGTACTTC. Amino acid sequence: CASSYSMPGQGYEQYF.

V is TRBV9 and J is TRBJ2-5; the match to TRBD2 covers 11 bases. This CDR3 has 16 residues. J was trimmed by 2 bases and V by 4 bases; bases with no gene match: 7. Germline V lookup: CDR1 SGDLS, CDR2 YYNGEE. In nucleotides, the CDR3 is TGTGCCAGCAGCTTGATAGCGGGAGGGGGGCAAGAGACCCAGTACTTC. It encodes CASSLIAGGGQETQYF.

This chain links TRBV6-6 with TRBJ1-2; perhaps TRBD1 as D (6 bases). The CDR3 is 16 residues long. CDR1 MNHNY and CDR2 SVGAGI come from the germline V gene (reference sequence). Trimming took 5 bases from V and 2 from J, leaving 18 bases between them. CDR3 amino acids: CASSTEGTGTNYGYTF. CDR3 DNA sequence: TGTGCCAGCAGTACAGAAGGAACCGGGACAAACTATGGCTACACCTTC.

This chain joins TRBV6-5 and TRBJ2-5, with D possibly TRBD1 on 6 matching bases. The CDR3 totals 13 residues. Germline-derived CDR1 and CDR2 are MNHEY and SVGAGI. V was clipped by 6 bases and J by 7 bases, with 15 bases between them. This chain's CDR3 is CASSRDTTGTQYF. CDR3 coding DNA: TGTGCCAGCAGCCGGGACACCACGGGGACCCAGTACTTC.

This clone has just one count. The J gene is TRBJ2-3, the V gene TRBV7-9; the D gene is possibly TRBD2 (5 bases). Trimming left V 4 bases short and J 4 bases short, with 15 bases between. CDR1 and CDR2 from the germline V gene are SEHNR and FQNEAQ (reference sequence). CDR3 size: 15 residues. The CDR3 region has the DNA TGTGCCAGCAGCTCGGGATCAGGTTTGCCAGATACGCAGTATTTT. The encoded protein is CASSSGSGLPDTQYF.

V is TRBV7-2 and J is TRBJ2-2; a weak D match, TRBD2 (5 bases). Trimming took 0 bases from V and 0 from J, leaving 5 bases between them. Germline V gene lookup returns CDR1 SGHTA and CDR2 FQGNSA. CDR3 length: 15 amino acids. The CDR3 DNA reads TGTGCCAGCAGCTTAGCGGGAGCGAACACCGGGGAGCTGTTTTTT. It encodes CASSLAGANTGELFF.

V usage is TRBV28 and J usage is TRBJ1-1; 7 positions match TRBD1. CDR3 size: 13 residues. Germline V CDR1 and CDR2: MDHEN, SYDVKM. J gave up 6 bases and V 10 bases, and 11 bases lay outside the gene matches. The CDR3 DNA follows: TGTGCCACCGACAGGGAGGTGGTGCCTGAAGCTTTCTTT. Amino acid sequence: CATDREVVPEAFF.

This sequence joins TRBV19 and TRBJ1-6; the D gene is possibly TRBD1 (5 bases). The length of the CDR3 is 14 residues. V lost 3 bases to trimming and J lost 8 bases, with 11 bases between them. Germline V lookup: CDR1 LNHDA, CDR2 SQIVND (reference sequence). The CDR3 is CASSIQGLDSPLHF. The CDR3 DNA is TGTGCCAGTAGTATTCAGGGATTGGATTCACCCCTCCACTTT.

The chain has TRBV4-1 and TRBJ2-7, with a tentative D call TRBD1 (6 bases). Germline values: CDR1 MGHRA, CDR2 YSYEKL. This CDR3 contains 15 residues. The ends were cut back, 3 bases at V and 5 bases at J, with 17 bases in the middle. CDR3 bases: TGCGCCAGCAGCCATCCGGGACAAACAATTGACGAGCAGTACTTC. As protein: CASSHPGQTIDEQYF.

V is TRBV9 and J is TRBJ1-4; TRBD1 might be the D (5 bases). V was pared by 0 bases and J by 6 bases, with 6 bases between. CDR3 length equals 13 residues. Germline V CDR1 and CDR2: SGDLS, YYNGEE. CDR3: CASSVGGDEKLFF. The CDR3 nucleotides are TGTGCCAGCAGCGTAGGGGGGGATGAAAAACTGTTTTTT. The whole variable domain, filled in from reference TRBV9 and TRBJ1-4, reads DSGVTQTPKHLITATGQRVTLRCSPRSGDLSVYWYQQSLDQGLQFLIQYYNGEERAKGNILERFSAQQFPDLHSELNLSSLELGDSALYFCASSVGGDEKLFFGSGTQLSVL.

The table lists this clone with a count of one. V and J are TRBV3-1 (or the pseudogene TRBV3-2) and TRBJ2-3, with TRBD1 identical over 9 bases. The CDR3 contains 15 residues. V dropped 1 base and J dropped 3; count of bases not matched to a gene: 2. Germline V gene data show CDR1 as LGHDT and CDR2 as YNNKEL (reference sequence). The CDR3 DNA follows: TGTGCCAGCAGCCAAGGGACAGGGGAGACAGATACGCAGTATTTT. Amino acids: CASSQGTGETDTQYF.

The V and J genes are TRBV3-1 (or the pseudogene TRBV3-2) and TRBJ2-7; D unclear. Trimming stripped 0 bases from V and 6 bases from J, with 9 bases between. The CDR3 has 13 residues. CDR1 and CDR2 (germline): LGHDT, YNNKEL (reference sequence). The CDR3 region is CASSQEVLGEQYF. The CDR3 bases are TGTGCCAGCAGCCAAGAGGTGCTCGGCGAGCAGTACTTC.

The chain uses TRBV21-1 and TRBJ2-7; the listed D gene, TRBD2, was not tested against the DNA. TRBV21-1 is a pseudogene locus. CDR3 size: 17 residues. As DNA, the CDR3 is TGTGCCAGCAGCAAAGGGGGCGATAGCGGGAGGGTTTACGAGCAGTACTTC. It is translated as CASSKGGDSGRVYEQYF.